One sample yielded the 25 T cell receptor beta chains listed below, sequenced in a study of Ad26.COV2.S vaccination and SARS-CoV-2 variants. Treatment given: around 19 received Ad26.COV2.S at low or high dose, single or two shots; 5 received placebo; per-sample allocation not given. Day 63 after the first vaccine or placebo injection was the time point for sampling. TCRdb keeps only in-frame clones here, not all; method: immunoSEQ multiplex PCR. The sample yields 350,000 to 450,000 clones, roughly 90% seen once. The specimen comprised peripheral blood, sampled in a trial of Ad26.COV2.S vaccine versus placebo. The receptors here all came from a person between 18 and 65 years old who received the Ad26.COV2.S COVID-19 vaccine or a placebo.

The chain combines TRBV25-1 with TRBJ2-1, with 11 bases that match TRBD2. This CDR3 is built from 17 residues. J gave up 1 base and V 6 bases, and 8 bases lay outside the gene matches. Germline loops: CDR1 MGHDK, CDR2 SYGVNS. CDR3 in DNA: TGTGCCAGCAGCCAAGGGATAGCGGGAGGGTCCTACAATGAGCAGTTCTTC. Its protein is CASSQGIAGGSYNEQFF.

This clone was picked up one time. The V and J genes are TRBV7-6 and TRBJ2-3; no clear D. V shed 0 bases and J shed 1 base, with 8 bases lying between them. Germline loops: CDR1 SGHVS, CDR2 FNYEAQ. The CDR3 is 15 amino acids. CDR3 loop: CASSLAATRTDTQYF. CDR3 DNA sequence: TGTGCCAGCAGCTTAGCGGCCACCCGCACAGATACGCAGTATTTT. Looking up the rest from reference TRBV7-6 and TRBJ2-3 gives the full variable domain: GAGVSQSPRYKVTKRGQDVALRCDPISGHVSLYWYRQALGQGPEFLTYFNYEAQQDKSGLPNDRFSAERPEGSISTLTIQRTEQRDSAMYRCASSLAATRTDTQYFGPGTRLTVL.

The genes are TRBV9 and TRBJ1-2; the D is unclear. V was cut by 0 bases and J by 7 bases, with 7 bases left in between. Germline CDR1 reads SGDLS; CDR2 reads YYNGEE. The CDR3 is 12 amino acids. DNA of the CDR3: TGTGCCAGCAGCGTAGTTCCGGGTGGCTACACCTTC. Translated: CASSVVPGGYTF. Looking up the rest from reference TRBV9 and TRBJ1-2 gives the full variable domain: DSGVTQTPKHLITATGQRVTLRCSPRSGDLSVYWYQQSLDQGLQFLIQYYNGEERAKGNILERFSAQQFPDLHSELNLSSLELGDSALYFCASSVVPGGYTFGSGTRLTVV.

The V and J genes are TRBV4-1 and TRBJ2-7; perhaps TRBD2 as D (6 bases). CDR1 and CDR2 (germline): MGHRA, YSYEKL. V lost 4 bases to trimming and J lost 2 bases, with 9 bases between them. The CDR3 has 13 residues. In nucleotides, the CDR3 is TGCGCCAGCAGCCCCGGACTAACCTACGAGCAGTACTTC. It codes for CASSPGLTYEQYF.

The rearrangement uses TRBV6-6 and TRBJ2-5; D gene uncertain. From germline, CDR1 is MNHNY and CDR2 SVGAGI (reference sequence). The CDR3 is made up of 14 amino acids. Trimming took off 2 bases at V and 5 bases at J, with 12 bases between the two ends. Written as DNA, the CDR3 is TGTGCCAGCAGTTACGACCCCGGACGGGAGACCCAGTACTTC. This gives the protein CASSYDPGRETQYF.

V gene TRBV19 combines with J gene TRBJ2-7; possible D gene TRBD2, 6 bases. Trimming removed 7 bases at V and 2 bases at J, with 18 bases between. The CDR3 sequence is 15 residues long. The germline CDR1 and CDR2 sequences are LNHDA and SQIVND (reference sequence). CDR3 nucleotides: TGTGCCAGTACCGTCGACGGGACGGGAGCCTACGAGCAGTACTTC. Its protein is CASTVDGTGAYEQYF.

CDR3 bases: TGTGCCAGCAGTGAACAGGGCGCCGTGAACACTGAAGCTTTCTTT. Encoded protein: CASSEQGAVNTEAFF. The chain couples TRBV2 to TRBJ1-1, with a possible D match to TRBD1 (5 bases). Germline V gene lookup returns CDR1 SNHLY and CDR2 FYNNEI. CDR3 length: 15 residues. Trimming cost V 2 bases and J 0 bases, with 10 bases left between them.

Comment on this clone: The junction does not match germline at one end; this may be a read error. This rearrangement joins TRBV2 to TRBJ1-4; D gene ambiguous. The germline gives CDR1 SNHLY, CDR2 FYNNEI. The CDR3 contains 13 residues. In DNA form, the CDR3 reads TGTGCCAGCAGTGCTAACCTTCGTCGGGCCCCGGTTTTT. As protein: CASSANLRRAPVF.

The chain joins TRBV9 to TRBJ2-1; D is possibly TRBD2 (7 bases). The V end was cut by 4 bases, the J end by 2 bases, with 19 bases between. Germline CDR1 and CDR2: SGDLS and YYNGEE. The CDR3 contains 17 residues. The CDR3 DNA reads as TGTGCCAGCAGCCACTCGGGGGGAGGGGACACCTACAATGAGCAGTTCTTC. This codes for CASSHSGGGDTYNEQFF.

The CDR3 DNA follows: TGTGCCAGCAGCTTAGTCAGGGGCGGCGAGCAGTACTTC. Protein sequence: CASSLVRGGEQYF. The chain joins TRBV11-1 to TRBJ2-7; TRBD1 is a possible D gene (6 bases). The CDR3 has 13 residues. Germline V gene data show CDR1 as SGHAT and CDR2 as FQDESV (reference sequence). The V end was cut by 1 base, the J end by 6 bases, with 10 bases between.

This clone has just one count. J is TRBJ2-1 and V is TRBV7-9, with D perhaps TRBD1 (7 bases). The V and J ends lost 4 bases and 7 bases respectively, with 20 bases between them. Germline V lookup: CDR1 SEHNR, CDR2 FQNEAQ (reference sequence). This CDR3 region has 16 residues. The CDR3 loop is CASSSRDSGPGNEQFF. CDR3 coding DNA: TGTGCCAGCAGCTCACGGGACAGCGGGCCGGGGAATGAGCAGTTCTTC.

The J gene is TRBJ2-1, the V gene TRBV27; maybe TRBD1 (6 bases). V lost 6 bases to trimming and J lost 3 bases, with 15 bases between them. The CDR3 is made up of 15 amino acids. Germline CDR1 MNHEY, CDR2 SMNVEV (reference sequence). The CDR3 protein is CASRSGEGVYNEQFF. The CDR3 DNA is TGTGCCAGCAGATCAGGGGAAGGGGTCTACAATGAGCAGTTCTTC.

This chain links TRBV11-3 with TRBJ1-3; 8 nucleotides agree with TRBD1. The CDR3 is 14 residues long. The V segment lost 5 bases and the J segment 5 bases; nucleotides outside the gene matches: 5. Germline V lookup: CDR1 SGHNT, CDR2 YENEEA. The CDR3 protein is CASSPGQERNTIYF. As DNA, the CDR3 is TGTGCCAGCAGCCCGGGACAGGAACGAAACACCATATATTTT.

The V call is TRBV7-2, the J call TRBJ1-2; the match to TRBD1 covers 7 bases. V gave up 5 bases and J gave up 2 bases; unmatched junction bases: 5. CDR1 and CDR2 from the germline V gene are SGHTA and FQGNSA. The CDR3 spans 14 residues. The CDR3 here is CASSTGQRNYGYTF. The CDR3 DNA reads TGTGCCAGCAGCACGGGACAGCGAAACTATGGCTACACCTTC.

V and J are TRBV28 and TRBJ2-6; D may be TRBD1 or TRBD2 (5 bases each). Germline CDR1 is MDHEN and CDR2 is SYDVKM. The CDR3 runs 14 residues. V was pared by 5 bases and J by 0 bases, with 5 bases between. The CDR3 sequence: CASSGGSGANVLTF. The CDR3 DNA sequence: TGTGCCAGCAGTGGGGGCTCTGGGGCCAACGTCCTGACTTTC.

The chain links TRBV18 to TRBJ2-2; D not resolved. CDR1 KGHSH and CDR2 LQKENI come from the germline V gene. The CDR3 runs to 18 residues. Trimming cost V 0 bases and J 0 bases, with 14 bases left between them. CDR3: CASSPPLIRVANTGELFF. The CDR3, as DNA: TGTGCCAGCTCACCACCATTGATTAGGGTCGCGAACACCGGGGAGCTGTTTTTT.

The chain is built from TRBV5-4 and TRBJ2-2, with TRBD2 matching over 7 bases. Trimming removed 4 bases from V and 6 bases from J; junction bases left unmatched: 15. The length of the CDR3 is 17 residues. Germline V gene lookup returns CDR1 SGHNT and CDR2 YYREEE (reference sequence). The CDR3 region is CASSPRGREGKPGELFF. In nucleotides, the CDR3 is TGTGCCAGCAGCCCCCGTGGGAGGGAGGGCAAACCCGGGGAGCTGTTTTTT.

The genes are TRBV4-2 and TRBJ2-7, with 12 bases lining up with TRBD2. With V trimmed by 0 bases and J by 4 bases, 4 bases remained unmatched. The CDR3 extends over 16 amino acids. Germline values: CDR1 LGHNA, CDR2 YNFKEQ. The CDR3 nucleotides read TGTGCCAGCAGCCAAGATCCTAGCGGGAGGGGGTACGAGCAGTACTTC. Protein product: CASSQDPSGRGYEQYF.

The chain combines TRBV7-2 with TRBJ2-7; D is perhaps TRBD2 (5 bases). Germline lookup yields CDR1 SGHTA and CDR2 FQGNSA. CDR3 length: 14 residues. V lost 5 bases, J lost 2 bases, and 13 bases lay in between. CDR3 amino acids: CASSQLTGAYEQYF. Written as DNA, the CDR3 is TGTGCCAGCAGCCAATTGACCGGGGCCTACGAGCAGTACTTC.

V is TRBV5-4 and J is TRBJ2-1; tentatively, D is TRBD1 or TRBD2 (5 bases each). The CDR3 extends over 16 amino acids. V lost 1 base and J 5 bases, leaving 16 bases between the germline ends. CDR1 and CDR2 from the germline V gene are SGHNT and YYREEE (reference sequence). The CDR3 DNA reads TGTGCCAGCAGCTTGAGGGGACGACAACGCGACAATGAGCAGTTCTTC. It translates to CASSLRGRQRDNEQFF.

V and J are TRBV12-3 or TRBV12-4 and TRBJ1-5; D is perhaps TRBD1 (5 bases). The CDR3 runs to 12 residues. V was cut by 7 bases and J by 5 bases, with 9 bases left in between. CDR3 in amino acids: CASNKGDQPQHF. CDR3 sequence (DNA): TGTGCCAGCAACAAAGGGGATCAGCCCCAGCATTTT.

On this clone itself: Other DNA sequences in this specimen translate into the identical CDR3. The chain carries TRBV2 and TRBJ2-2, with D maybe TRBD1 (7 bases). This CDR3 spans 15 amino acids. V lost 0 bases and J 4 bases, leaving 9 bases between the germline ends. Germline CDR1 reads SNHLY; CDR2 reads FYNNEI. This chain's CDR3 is CASSEARGATGELFF. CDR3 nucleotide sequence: TGTGCCAGCAGTGAAGCCAGGGGGGCCACCGGGGAGCTGTTTTTT.

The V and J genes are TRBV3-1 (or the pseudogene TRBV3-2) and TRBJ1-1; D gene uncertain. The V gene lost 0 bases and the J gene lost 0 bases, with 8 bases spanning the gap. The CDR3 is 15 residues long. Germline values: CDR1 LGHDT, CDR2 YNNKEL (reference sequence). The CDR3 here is CASSQDRDLNTEAFF. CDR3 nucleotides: TGTGCCAGCAGCCAAGATAGGGATTTGAACACTGAAGCTTTCTTT.

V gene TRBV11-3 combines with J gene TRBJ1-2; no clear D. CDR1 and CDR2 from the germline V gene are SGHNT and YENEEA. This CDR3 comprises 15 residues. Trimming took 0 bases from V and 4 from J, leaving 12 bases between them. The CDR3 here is CASSLDRSGLYGYTF. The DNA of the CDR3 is TGTGCCAGCAGCTTAGATCGTAGCGGACTCTATGGCTACACCTTC.

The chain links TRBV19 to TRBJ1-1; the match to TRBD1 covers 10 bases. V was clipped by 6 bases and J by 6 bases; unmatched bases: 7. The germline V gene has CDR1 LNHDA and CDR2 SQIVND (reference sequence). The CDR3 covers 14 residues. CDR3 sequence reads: CASRRQGAASEAFF. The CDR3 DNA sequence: TGTGCCAGTAGGAGACAGGGGGCAGCTTCTGAAGCTTTCTTT.